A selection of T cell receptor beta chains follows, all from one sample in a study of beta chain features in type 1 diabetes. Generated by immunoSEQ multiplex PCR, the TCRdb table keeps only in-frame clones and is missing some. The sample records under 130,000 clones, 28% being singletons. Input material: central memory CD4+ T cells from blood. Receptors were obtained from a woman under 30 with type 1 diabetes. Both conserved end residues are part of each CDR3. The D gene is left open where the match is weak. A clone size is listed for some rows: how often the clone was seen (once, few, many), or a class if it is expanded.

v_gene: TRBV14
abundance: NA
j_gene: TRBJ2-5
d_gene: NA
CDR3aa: CASSLRLGGETQYF

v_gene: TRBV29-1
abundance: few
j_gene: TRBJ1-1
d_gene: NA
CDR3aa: CSVHQGGTEAFF

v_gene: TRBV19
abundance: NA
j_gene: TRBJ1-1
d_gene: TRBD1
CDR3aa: CASSTRTGPAGTEAFF

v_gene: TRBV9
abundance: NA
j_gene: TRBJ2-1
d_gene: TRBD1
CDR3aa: CASSVAPGQGYEQFF

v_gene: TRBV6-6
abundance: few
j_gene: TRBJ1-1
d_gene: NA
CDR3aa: CASSSFDTEAFF

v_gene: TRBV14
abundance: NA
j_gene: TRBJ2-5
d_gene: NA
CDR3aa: CASSGLSQETQYF

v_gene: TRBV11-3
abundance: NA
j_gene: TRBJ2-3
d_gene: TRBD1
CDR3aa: CASRRDRRTDTQYF

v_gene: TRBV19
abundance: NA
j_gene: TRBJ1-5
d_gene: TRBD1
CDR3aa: CASSIPGQGANQPQHF

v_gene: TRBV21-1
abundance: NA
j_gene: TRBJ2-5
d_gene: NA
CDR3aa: CAYRRGRGPQETQYF

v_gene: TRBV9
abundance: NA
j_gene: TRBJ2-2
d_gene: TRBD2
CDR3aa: CASSVQLAGAGELFF

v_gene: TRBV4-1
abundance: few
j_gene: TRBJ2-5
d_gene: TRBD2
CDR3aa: CASSQGTTQETQYF

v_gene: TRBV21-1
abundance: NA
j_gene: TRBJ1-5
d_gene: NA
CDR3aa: CASSKEARGGSQPQHF

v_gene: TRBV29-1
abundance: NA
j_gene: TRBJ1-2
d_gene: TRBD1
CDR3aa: CSVGVPQGERWGYTF

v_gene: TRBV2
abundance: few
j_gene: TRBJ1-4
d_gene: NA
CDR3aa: CASRGARMGTNEKLFF

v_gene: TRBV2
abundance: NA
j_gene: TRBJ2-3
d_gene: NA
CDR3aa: CASSEGASGSTDTQYF

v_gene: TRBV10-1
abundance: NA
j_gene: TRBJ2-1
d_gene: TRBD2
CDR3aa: CASSNSGSYEQFF

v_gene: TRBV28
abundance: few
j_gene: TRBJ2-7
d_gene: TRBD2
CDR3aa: CASSPAGLAGAYEQYF

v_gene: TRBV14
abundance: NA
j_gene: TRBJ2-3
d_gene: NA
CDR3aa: CASSQAVSTLSTDTQYF

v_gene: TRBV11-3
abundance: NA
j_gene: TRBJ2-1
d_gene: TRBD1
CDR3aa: CASSPGQGTYNEQFF

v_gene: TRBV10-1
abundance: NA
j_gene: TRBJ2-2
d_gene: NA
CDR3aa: CASSGGTPNTGELFF

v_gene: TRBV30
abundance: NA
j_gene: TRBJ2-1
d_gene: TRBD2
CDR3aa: CAWGLAGGYNEQFF

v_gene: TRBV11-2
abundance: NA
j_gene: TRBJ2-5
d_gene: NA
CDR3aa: CASSYLTGGGKETQYF

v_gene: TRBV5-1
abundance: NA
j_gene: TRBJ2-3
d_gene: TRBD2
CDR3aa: CASSLAGGPTDTQYF

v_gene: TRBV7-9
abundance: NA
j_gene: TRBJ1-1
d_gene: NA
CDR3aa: CASSPIWGTNTEAFF

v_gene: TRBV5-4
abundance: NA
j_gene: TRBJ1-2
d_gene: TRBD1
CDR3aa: CASSSGTGAYGYTF

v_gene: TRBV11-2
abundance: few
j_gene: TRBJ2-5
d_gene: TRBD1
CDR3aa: CASSLQGAAETQYF

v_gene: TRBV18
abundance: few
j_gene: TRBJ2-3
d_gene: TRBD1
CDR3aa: CASSPRQGASTDTQYF

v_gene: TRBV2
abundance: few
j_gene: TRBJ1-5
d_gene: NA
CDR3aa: CASSERPAEGNQPQHF

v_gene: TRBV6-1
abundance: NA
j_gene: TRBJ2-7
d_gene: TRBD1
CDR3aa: CASSEVSDRSYEQYF

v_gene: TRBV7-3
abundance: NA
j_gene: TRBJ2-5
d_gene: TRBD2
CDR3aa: CASSTLAGAQATQYF

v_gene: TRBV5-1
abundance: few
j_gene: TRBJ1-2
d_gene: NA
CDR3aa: CASSSDRTNYGYTF

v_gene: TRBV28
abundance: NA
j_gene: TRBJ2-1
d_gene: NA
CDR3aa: CASSPPGFEQFF

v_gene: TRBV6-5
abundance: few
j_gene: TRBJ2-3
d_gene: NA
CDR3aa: CASSYIGGRDTQYF